What follows are 14 T cell receptor beta chains derived from one specimen sequenced in a study of OX40 agonist ivuxolimab in advanced cancers. The protocol used for the library was the immunoSEQ multiplex PCR assay. The table was pulled from immuneACCESS by TCRdb, which kept in-frame rearrangements only. Such tables lose some clones; where checked, under half of the loss comes from unresolved V genes, and the rest has no known cause. A total of 35,000 to 45,000 clones appear in this sample, roughly four fifths of them only once. Roughly 2.2% of the sample is taken by the ten largest. The starting material was CD4+ or CD8+ T cells sorted from blood, obtained in a trial of the OX40 agonist ivuxolimab. The origin of the receptors is an adult with an advanced solid tumor such as melanoma, head and neck, liver or kidney cancer.

The gene calls are TRBV30 and TRBJ2-7; D is unclear. CDR1 and CDR2 from the germline V gene are GTSNPN and SVGIG (reference sequence). The CDR3 consists of 11 residues. V lost 1 base and J 6 bases, leaving 7 bases between the germline ends. Here the CDR3 DNA reads TGTGCCTGGAGTGGGATCTCCGAGCAGTACTTC. This translates into CAWSGISEQYF.

The chain uses TRBV5-4 and TRBJ2-5, with TRBD1 as a possible D gene (5 bases). The length of the CDR3 is 14 residues. Germline V lookup: CDR1 SGHNT, CDR2 YYREEE (reference sequence). V was shortened by 1 base and J by 2 bases, with 9 bases between the two germline ends. The CDR3 DNA follows: TGTGCCAGCAGCTTGAAAGGGGAACAAGAGACCCAGTACTTC. Protein sequence: CASSLKGEQETQYF. The variable domain in full, completed from reference TRBV5-4 and TRBJ2-5, reads ETGVTQSPTHLIKTRGQQVTLRCSSQSGHNTVSWYQQALGQGPQFIFQYYREEENGRGNFPPRFSGLQFPNYSSELNVNALELDDSALYLCASSLKGEQETQYFGPGTRLLVL.

This clone was counted once. The chain has TRBV10-3 and TRBJ2-2, with TRBD2 as a possible D gene (6 bases). Trimming shortened V by 6 bases and J by 4 bases, and 9 bases separated the two germline ends. Germline loops: CDR1 ENHRY, CDR2 SYGVKD. The CDR3 has 13 residues. The CDR3 bases are TGTGCCATCAGAAGTAGCGGCACCGGGGAGCTGTTTTTT. Encoded protein: CAIRSSGTGELFF.

The genes are TRBV27 and TRBJ1-2, with 10 bases identical to TRBD1. CDR1 is MNHEY and CDR2 is SMNVEV in the germline V gene (reference sequence). The CDR3 consists of 14 residues. V dropped 2 bases and J dropped 8; count of bases not matched to a gene: 5. DNA of the CDR3: TGTGCCAGCAGTTTAGGAGGACAGGGGGGAGGCTACACCTTC. Its translation is CASSLGGQGGGYTF.

In its sample, this clone was seen once. The rearrangement links TRBV28 to TRBJ1-5; possibly TRBD1 for D (5 bases). V dropped 6 bases and J dropped 4 bases, with 16 bases sitting between them. Germline V gives CDR1 MDHEN, CDR2 SYDVKM. The CDR3 consists of 15 residues. This CDR3 reads CASSKRQWENQPQHF. CDR3 DNA sequence: TGTGCCAGCAGCAAACGACAGTGGGAGAATCAGCCCCAGCATTTT.

The chain combines TRBV27 with TRBJ1-2, with 7 nucleotides matching TRBD1. Germline values: CDR1 MNHEY, CDR2 SMNVEV (reference sequence). Unmatched junction bases numbered 7, after V lost 4 bases and J lost 8 bases. The CDR3 runs to 13 residues. The CDR3 DNA is TGTGCCAGCAGTTATCAGGGGGGGCGGGGCTACACCTTC. Protein product: CASSYQGGRGYTF.

This chain joins TRBV7-2 and TRBJ2-1; TRBD2 aligns across 8 bases. CDR3 length: 16 amino acids. With V trimmed by 5 bases and J by 4 bases, 10 bases remained unmatched. The germline CDR1 and CDR2 sequences are SGHTA and FQGNSA. The CDR3 nucleotides are TGTGCCAGCAGCCCCAACCCGGGCGGGAGGTACAATGAGCAGTTCTTC. Its translation is CASSPNPGGRYNEQFF.

The chain couples TRBV5-4 to TRBJ2-7, with D perhaps TRBD1 (6 bases). V was cut by 4 bases and J by 2 bases, with 13 bases left in between. Germline values: CDR1 SGHNT, CDR2 YYREEE (reference sequence). This CDR3 contains 14 residues. The CDR3 sequence is CASSIRDITYEQYF. DNA for the CDR3: TGTGCCAGCAGCATAAGGGACATAACCTACGAGCAGTACTTC.

CDR3 DNA sequence: TGTGCCAGTAGTCCCCTGGGGGGGTCAGTCTACGAGCAGTACTTC. This sequence encodes CASSPLGGSVYEQYF. The J gene is TRBJ2-7, the V gene TRBV19, with TRBD2 matching over 7 bases. This CDR3 has 15 residues. The V gene's germline CDR1 is LNHDA and CDR2 SQIVND (reference sequence). With 5 bases clipped from V and 3 bases from J, the junction kept 10 bases outside the gene matches.

The chain uses TRBV4-1 and TRBJ2-5; D is perhaps TRBD2 (5 bases). Germline CDR1 MGHRA, CDR2 YSYEKL. There are 13 residues in the CDR3. The V end was cut by 3 bases, the J end by 3 bases, with 8 bases between. In DNA, the CDR3 is TGCGCCAGCAGCCAGTGGAGGAAAGAGACCCAGTACTTC. This translates into CASSQWRKETQYF.

The genes are TRBV5-1 and TRBJ2-3, with TRBD2 as a possible D gene (6 bases). Germline-derived CDR1 and CDR2 are SGHRS and YFSETQ. The V end was cut by 2 bases, the J end by 4 bases, with 11 bases between. This CDR3 contains 14 residues. In DNA, the CDR3 is TGCGCCAGCAGCTTAGGAGGGAACTCAGATACGCAGTATTTT. Its translation is CASSLGGNSDTQYF.

This chain links TRBV5-1 with TRBJ1-1; D gene ambiguous. Germline assignment: CDR1 SGHRS and CDR2 YFSETQ. V shed 4 bases and J shed 1 base, with 14 bases lying between them. The CDR3 contains 15 residues. The CDR3 DNA reads TGCGCCAGCAGCCCGGCCACCTCGAAGAACACTGAAGCTTTCTTT. Residues: CASSPATSKNTEAFF. Drawing the rest from reference TRBV5-1 and TRBJ1-1, the complete variable domain is KAGVTQTPRYLIKTRGQQVTLSCSPISGHRSVSWYQQTPGQGLQFLFEYFSETQRNKGNFPGRFSGRQFSNSRSEMNVSTLELGDSALYLCASSPATSKNTEAFFGQGTRLTVV.

The J gene is TRBJ1-1, the V gene TRBV6-1; D perhaps matches TRBD1 (6 bases). Per the germline V gene, CDR1 is MNHNS and CDR2 is SASEGT. CDR3 length equals 11 residues. V gave up 5 bases and J gave up 10 bases, with 11 bases separating them. The DNA for the CDR3 is TGTGCCAGCAGTTACGGCAGGGGAGCTTTCTTT. This translates into CASSYGRGAFF.

This clone showed up just a few times. Additional DNA sequences in this sample encode the identical CDR3. This sequence joins TRBV15 and TRBJ2-2, with 10 bases identical to TRBD2. With V trimmed by 0 bases and J by 6 bases, 4 bases remained unmatched. The CDR3 length is 16 residues. CDR1 is LNHNV, CDR2 YYDKDF, per germline (reference sequence). The CDR3 region has the DNA TGTGCCACCAGCAGAGATAGGCTAGCGGGAGCCGGGGAGCTGTTTTTT. This encodes CATSRDRLAGAGELFF.